Each of the 14 T cell receptor beta chains below was sequenced from the same sample in a study of blood T cell repertoires in COVID-19. Profiling relied on immunoSEQ multiplex PCR, and the TCRdb table lists in-frame clones only, not all of them. The table includes some 170,000 clones, around 90% detected once. Sequencing was performed on peripheral blood. The receptors here all came from a woman aged 45-60 years with acute or convalescent COVID-19.

V and J are TRBV6-2 or TRBV6-3 and TRBJ1-1; D is ambiguous. Germline CDR1 and CDR2: MNHEY and SVGEGT. Trimming removed 4 bases from V and 7 bases from J, with 10 bases in between. There are 12 residues in the CDR3. The CDR3 region has the DNA TGTGCCAGCAGTTCCGGGTCCCGTGAAGCTTTCTTT. This codes for CASSSGSREAFF.

V and J are TRBV2 and TRBJ1-2; the match to TRBD1 covers 10 bases. Germline CDR1 SNHLY, CDR2 FYNNEI. Trimming at V came to 2 bases and at J to 13 bases, leaving 10 bases not matched to a gene. The length of the CDR3 is 14 residues. DNA for the CDR3: TGTGCCAGCAGTGAATGGGGAGACAGGGGGCTTAGCACCTTC. It codes for CASSEWGDRGLSTF.

This clone was recorded a few times. V and J are TRBV11-2 and TRBJ1-2, with 7 bases lining up with TRBD1. Germline V gene lookup returns CDR1 SGHAT and CDR2 FQNNGV. This CDR3 is built from 15 residues. V lost 5 bases to trimming and J lost 4 bases; unmatched junction nucleotides: 10. CDR3 bases: TGTGCCAGCAGCCCAGGGACAGCCAGCGGCTATGGCTACACCTTC. It encodes CASSPGTASGYGYTF.

The CDR3 nucleotides are TGCAGTGCTAGTTCTTCAGGGGTAGGAGAGACCCAGTACTTC. It specifies CSASSSGVGETQYF. V usage is TRBV20-1 and J usage is TRBJ2-5, with D perhaps TRBD1 (6 bases). The germline V gene has CDR1 DFQATT and CDR2 SNEGSKA (reference sequence). The length of the CDR3 is 14 residues. V lost 3 bases to trimming and J lost 4 bases, with 15 bases between them.

CDR3 protein: CASRGSGGAAGELFF. For the CDR3, the DNA is TGTGCCAGCAGGGGTAGCGGGGGGGCCGCCGGGGAGCTGTTTTTT. J is TRBJ2-2 and V is TRBV6-5, with 11 nucleotides matching TRBD2. Germline values: CDR1 MNHEY, CDR2 SVGAGI. The CDR3 covers 15 residues. V shed 6 bases, J shed 6 bases, and the junction held 6 bases outside the gene matches.

This clone was picked up one time. This sequence joins TRBV7-2 and TRBJ1-5; D may be TRBD1 (6 bases). The germline V and J ends were trimmed by 3 bases and 3 bases, with 12 bases remaining between them. The CDR3 consists of 15 residues. Germline V gene lookup returns CDR1 SGHTA and CDR2 FQGNSA. CDR3: CASSLYTGLNQPQHF. CDR3 in DNA: TGTGCCAGCAGCTTGTATACAGGGCTCAATCAGCCCCAGCATTTT. Complete variable domain (other parts from reference TRBV7-2 and TRBJ1-5): GAGVSQSPSNKVTEKGKDVELRCDPISGHTALYWYRQSLGQGLEFLIYFQGNSAPDKSGLPSDRFSAERTGGSVSTLTIQRTQQEDSAVYLCASSLYTGLNQPQHFGDGTRLSIL.

This chain uses TRBV7-2 with TRBJ2-3; D possibly corresponds to TRBD2 (6 bases). Trimming took 3 bases from V and 6 from J, leaving 13 bases between them. The CDR3 length is 14 residues. The germline gives CDR1 SGHTA, CDR2 FQGNSA. CDR3 loop: CASSLGGRVDTQYF. CDR3 bases: TGTGCCAGCAGCTTGGGGGGACGGGTTGATACGCAGTATTTT.

V is TRBV11-3 and J is TRBJ1-4, with a tentative D call TRBD1 (6 bases). CDR3 size: 18 residues. V gave up 6 bases and J gave up 0 bases, with 20 bases separating them. The germline V gene has CDR1 SGHNT and CDR2 YENEEA. The CDR3, as DNA: TGTGCCAGCAGAAATAGCCGGGGGGCCGCCGCAACTAATGAAAAACTGTTTTTT. It translates to CASRNSRGAAATNEKLFF.

V usage is TRBV18 and J usage is TRBJ1-1; TRBD1 might be the D (5 bases). Germline V gene sequence: CDR1 KGHSH, CDR2 LQKENI. V lost 5 bases and J 3 bases, leaving 10 bases between the germline ends. This CDR3 is built from 13 residues. CDR3 coding DNA: TGTGCCAGCTCATTTAAACAGGACACTGAAGCTTTCTTT. This sequence encodes CASSFKQDTEAFF.

The rearrangement uses TRBV5-6 and TRBJ2-7; tentative D call: TRBD2 (5 bases). Germline CDR1 is SGHDT and CDR2 is YYEEEE. The CDR3 totals 15 residues. Trimming stripped 2 bases from V and 7 bases from J, with 19 bases between. CDR3 DNA: TGTGCCAGCAGCTTTAGAGGACTCGGCCGGGGAGAGCAGTACTTC. Its protein is CASSFRGLGRGEQYF.

The chain recombines TRBV3-1 (or the pseudogene TRBV3-2) with TRBJ1-2; 7 nucleotides line up with TRBD1. The CDR3 is 15 residues long. Germline trimming cut 0 bases from V and 2 bases from J; bases unmatched to any gene: 3. CDR1 and CDR2 (germline): LGHDT, YNNKEL (reference sequence). CDR3 sequence reads: CASSQETGVNYGYTF. The CDR3 region has the DNA TGTGCCAGCAGCCAAGAAACAGGGGTAAACTATGGCTACACCTTC.

DNA for the CDR3: TGTGCCAGTAGTTACAAGGCTGGGGCGGAGACCCAGTACTTC. Encoded protein: CASSYKAGAETQYF. This sequence joins TRBV19 and TRBJ2-5; TRBD1 is a possible D gene (5 bases). The CDR3 loop spans 14 amino acids. Trimming removed 5 bases from V and 5 bases from J, with 15 bases in between. In germline, CDR1 is LNHDA, CDR2 SQIVND (reference sequence). The whole variable domain, remainder taken from reference TRBV19 and TRBJ2-5, is DGGITQSPKYLFRKEGQNVTLSCEQNLNHDAMYWYRQDPGQGLRLIYYSQIVNDFQKGDIAEGYSVSREKKESFPLTVTSAQKNPTAFYLCASSYKAGAETQYFGPGTRLLVL.

The gene calls are TRBV5-1 and TRBJ1-2; a weak D match, TRBD1 (6 bases). Trimming pared 0 bases from V and 6 bases from J, leaving 15 bases between. The CDR3 sequence is 15 residues long. CDR1 is SGHRS, CDR2 YFSETQ, per germline. CDR3 nucleotides: TGCGCCAGCAGCTTGGGGGCGGGGGCTCCGGATGGCTACACCTTC. It is translated as CASSLGAGAPDGYTF.

The V gene is TRBV20-1, the J gene TRBJ2-5, with D maybe TRBD2 (5 bases). The V end was cut by 3 bases, the J end by 1 base, with 12 bases between. Germline assignment: CDR1 DFQATT and CDR2 SNEGSKA (reference sequence). This CDR3 has 14 residues. CDR3 loop: CSASAALAQETQYF. In DNA form, the CDR3 reads TGCAGTGCTAGTGCGGCGCTAGCCCAAGAGACCCAGTACTTC.